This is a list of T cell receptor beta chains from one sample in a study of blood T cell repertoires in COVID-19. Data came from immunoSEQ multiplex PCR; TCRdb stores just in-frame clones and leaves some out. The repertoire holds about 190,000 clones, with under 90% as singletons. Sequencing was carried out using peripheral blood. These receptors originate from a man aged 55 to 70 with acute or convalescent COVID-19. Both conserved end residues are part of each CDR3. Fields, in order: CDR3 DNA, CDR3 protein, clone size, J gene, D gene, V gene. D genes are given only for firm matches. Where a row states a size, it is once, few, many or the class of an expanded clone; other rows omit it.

cdr3_nt: TGTGCCAGCAGTATACGGCCCCAGGGGGCGGATCAGCCCCAGCATTTT
cdr3_aa: CASSIRPQGADQPQHF
clone_size: .
j_call: TRBJ1-5
d_call: TRBD1
v_call: TRBV6-6

cdr3_nt: TGTGCCAGCAGTCCGGCGACAGGGATCGAAGCTTTCTTT
cdr3_aa: CASSPATGIEAFF
clone_size: .
j_call: TRBJ1-1
d_call: TRBD1
v_call: TRBV6-5

cdr3_nt: TGTGCCACCAGCAGGGTAGCGGGGCAAGAGACCCAGTACTTC
cdr3_aa: CATSRVAGQETQYF
clone_size: .
j_call: TRBJ2-5
d_call: TRBD2
v_call: TRBV15

cdr3_nt: TGTGCCAGCAGCATGGACAGGGCGTACAATGAGCAGTTCTTC
cdr3_aa: CASSMDRAYNEQFF
clone_size: .
j_call: TRBJ2-1
d_call: TRBD1
v_call: TRBV11-2

cdr3_nt: TGTGCCAGCAGTGACCTAAGACAGGGCGAAATTGAAGCTTTCTTT
cdr3_aa: CASSDLRQGEIEAFF
clone_size: .
j_call: TRBJ1-1
d_call: TRBD1
v_call: TRBV2

cdr3_nt: TGTGCCAGCAGCTTACCAGGGGGGAATGAGCAGTTCTTC
cdr3_aa: CASSLPGGNEQFF
clone_size: once
j_call: TRBJ2-1
d_call: .
v_call: TRBV7-2

cdr3_nt: TGCGCCAGCGTTCAGGATCAGGGGACTGAAGCTTTCTTT
cdr3_aa: CASVQDQGTEAFF
clone_size: .
j_call: TRBJ1-1
d_call: .
v_call: TRBV5-1

cdr3_nt: TGTGCCAGCAGTTCGGGGGGGCAAGAGACCCAGTACTTC
cdr3_aa: CASSSGGQETQYF
clone_size: .
j_call: TRBJ2-5
d_call: TRBD2
v_call: TRBV7-2

cdr3_nt: TGTGCCAGCAGCCAAGATCAGTTAGGGGGACGGTACGAGCAGTACTTC
cdr3_aa: CASSQDQLGGRYEQYF
clone_size: .
j_call: TRBJ2-7
d_call: .
v_call: TRBV3-1/TRBV3-2

cdr3_nt: TGCGCCAGCAGCCACCGCGGGGGGAATTATAATTCACCCCTCCACTTT
cdr3_aa: CASSHRGGNYNSPLHF
clone_size: .
j_call: TRBJ1-6
d_call: .
v_call: TRBV4-1

cdr3_nt: TGCAGCGTCGCGACGACAGGGGGAGGTGGCTACACCTTC
cdr3_aa: CSVATTGGGGYTF
clone_size: .
j_call: TRBJ1-2
d_call: TRBD1
v_call: TRBV29-1

cdr3_nt: TGTGCCAGCAGTGATTGGGTGCGGGGCACTGAAGCTTTCTTT
cdr3_aa: CASSDWVRGTEAFF
clone_size: .
j_call: TRBJ1-1
d_call: .
v_call: TRBV2

cdr3_nt: TGTGCCAGCAGTTTCTCAGATACGCAGTATTTT
cdr3_aa: CASSFSDTQYF
clone_size: .
j_call: TRBJ2-3
d_call: .
v_call: TRBV12-3/TRBV12-4

cdr3_nt: TGTGCCAGCAGCTTAGGACAGAGCTCCTATAATTCACCCCTCCACTTT
cdr3_aa: CASSLGQSSYNSPLHF
clone_size: .
j_call: TRBJ1-6
d_call: .
v_call: TRBV7-9

cdr3_nt: TGTGCCACCAGGCCGCCGGGGGGGGATTACAATGAGCAGTTCTTC
cdr3_aa: CATRPPGGDYNEQFF
clone_size: .
j_call: TRBJ2-1
d_call: TRBD2
v_call: TRBV24-1

cdr3_nt: TGTGCCAGCAGCCCGGACAGGGCCTATGGCTACACCTTC
cdr3_aa: CASSPDRAYGYTF
clone_size: .
j_call: TRBJ1-2
d_call: TRBD1
v_call: TRBV5-6

cdr3_nt: TGTGCCGGTTATACAGGGGACCTCTCCTACAATGAGCAGTTCTTC
cdr3_aa: CAGYTGDLSYNEQFF
clone_size: .
j_call: TRBJ2-1
d_call: TRBD1
v_call: TRBV7-3

cdr3_nt: TGTGCCAGCAAGGTGGGGACACTAGCCTACGAGCAGTACTTC
cdr3_aa: CASKVGTLAYEQYF
clone_size: .
j_call: TRBJ2-7
d_call: .
v_call: TRBV25-1

cdr3_nt: TGTGCCAGCAGCTTGGCCGGGACAGGGGGACAGGGAAACACCATATATTTT
cdr3_aa: CASSLAGTGGQGNTIYF
clone_size: few
j_call: TRBJ1-3
d_call: TRBD1
v_call: TRBV5-4

cdr3_nt: TGTGCCAGCAGTTTACTTATTAGTCGACAGGGGGGAGAAGCTTTCTTT
cdr3_aa: CASSLLISRQGGEAFF
clone_size: .
j_call: TRBJ1-1
d_call: TRBD1
v_call: TRBV28

cdr3_nt: TGTGCCAGCAGTGTCCGGACAGGCAGCTCCTACAATGAGCAGTTCTTC
cdr3_aa: CASSVRTGSSYNEQFF
clone_size: .
j_call: TRBJ2-1
d_call: TRBD1
v_call: TRBV6-1

cdr3_nt: TGTGCCAGCAGCTTAAGACTAGCGGGGGGCACAGATACGCAGTATTTT
cdr3_aa: CASSLRLAGGTDTQYF
clone_size: .
j_call: TRBJ2-3
d_call: TRBD2
v_call: TRBV7-9

cdr3_nt: TGTGCCAGCAGCTCACTTTCGGCAGGGGGGACCTATGGCTACACCTTC
cdr3_aa: CASSSLSAGGTYGYTF
clone_size: .
j_call: TRBJ1-2
d_call: TRBD1
v_call: TRBV11-2

cdr3_nt: TGTGCCAGCAGCGTCGACAGCCAGAACTATGGCTACACCTTC
cdr3_aa: CASSVDSQNYGYTF
clone_size: .
j_call: TRBJ1-2
d_call: .
v_call: TRBV9

cdr3_nt: TGTGCCAGCAGTTTGGACAGTAATCAGCCCCAGCATTTT
cdr3_aa: CASSLDSNQPQHF
clone_size: .
j_call: TRBJ1-5
d_call: .
v_call: TRBV6-2/TRBV6-3

cdr3_nt: TGTGCCTGGAACCCACCGGGACAGGGCTACGAGCAGTACTTC
cdr3_aa: CAWNPPGQGYEQYF
clone_size: .
j_call: TRBJ2-7
d_call: TRBD1
v_call: TRBV30

cdr3_nt: TGTGCCAGTAGTATGGACAGGCGGCAGCCCCAGCATTTT
cdr3_aa: CASSMDRRQPQHF
clone_size: .
j_call: TRBJ1-5
d_call: TRBD1
v_call: TRBV19

cdr3_nt: TGTGCCAGCTCTCCATCTAACGAGCAGTACTTC
cdr3_aa: CASSPSNEQYF
clone_size: .
j_call: TRBJ2-7
d_call: .
v_call: TRBV18

cdr3_nt: TGTGCCAGCAGTTTATACCCTAGCGGGATTAATGAGCAGTTCTTC
cdr3_aa: CASSLYPSGINEQFF
clone_size: .
j_call: TRBJ2-1
d_call: TRBD2
v_call: TRBV27

cdr3_nt: TGTGCCACCGATGGACAGAACACCGGGGAGCTGTTTTTT
cdr3_aa: CATDGQNTGELFF
clone_size: .
j_call: TRBJ2-2
d_call: .
v_call: TRBV24-1

cdr3_nt: TGCAGTGCTAGTCAGGGAACGAACACCGGGGAGCTGTTTTTT
cdr3_aa: CSASQGTNTGELFF
clone_size: .
j_call: TRBJ2-2
d_call: .
v_call: TRBV20-1

cdr3_nt: TGTGCCAGCAGCGCCAGACTAGCGGTTAGCTCCTACAATGAGCAGTTCTTC
cdr3_aa: CASSARLAVSSYNEQFF
clone_size: .
j_call: TRBJ2-1
d_call: TRBD2
v_call: TRBV9

cdr3_nt: TGCGCCAGCAGCTCCCCCGCGCTAGCGGGGGGGCTCGATACGCAGTATTTT
cdr3_aa: CASSSPALAGGLDTQYF
clone_size: .
j_call: TRBJ2-3
d_call: TRBD2
v_call: TRBV5-1